This TCR beta chain was captured by sequencing in a study of blood T cell repertoires in COVID-19. Two negative PCRs, clearance, or symptom resolution characterized the recovered Cohort 3 donors. This CDR3 comprises 14 residues. V was clipped by 5 bases and J by 8 bases; unmatched bases: 8. Germline CDR1 reads SGHAT; CDR2 reads FQNNGV. TCRdb's table, derived via immunoSEQ multiplex PCR, lists solely in-frame clones and lacks some. The table records 250,000 to 300,000 clones, approximately 89% of them present only once. The chain combines TRBV11-2 with TRBJ1-4, with 7 bases aligning to TRBD1. Sequencing was done on a sample of PBMCs or T cells enriched from blood (not recorded which). This TCR was sampled from a woman aged 60 to 75 who had recovered from COVID-19. This CDR3 is CASSNLGQKEKLFF. CDR3 sequence (DNA): TGTGCCAGCAGCAATTTGGGACAGAAAGAAAAACTGTTTTTT.